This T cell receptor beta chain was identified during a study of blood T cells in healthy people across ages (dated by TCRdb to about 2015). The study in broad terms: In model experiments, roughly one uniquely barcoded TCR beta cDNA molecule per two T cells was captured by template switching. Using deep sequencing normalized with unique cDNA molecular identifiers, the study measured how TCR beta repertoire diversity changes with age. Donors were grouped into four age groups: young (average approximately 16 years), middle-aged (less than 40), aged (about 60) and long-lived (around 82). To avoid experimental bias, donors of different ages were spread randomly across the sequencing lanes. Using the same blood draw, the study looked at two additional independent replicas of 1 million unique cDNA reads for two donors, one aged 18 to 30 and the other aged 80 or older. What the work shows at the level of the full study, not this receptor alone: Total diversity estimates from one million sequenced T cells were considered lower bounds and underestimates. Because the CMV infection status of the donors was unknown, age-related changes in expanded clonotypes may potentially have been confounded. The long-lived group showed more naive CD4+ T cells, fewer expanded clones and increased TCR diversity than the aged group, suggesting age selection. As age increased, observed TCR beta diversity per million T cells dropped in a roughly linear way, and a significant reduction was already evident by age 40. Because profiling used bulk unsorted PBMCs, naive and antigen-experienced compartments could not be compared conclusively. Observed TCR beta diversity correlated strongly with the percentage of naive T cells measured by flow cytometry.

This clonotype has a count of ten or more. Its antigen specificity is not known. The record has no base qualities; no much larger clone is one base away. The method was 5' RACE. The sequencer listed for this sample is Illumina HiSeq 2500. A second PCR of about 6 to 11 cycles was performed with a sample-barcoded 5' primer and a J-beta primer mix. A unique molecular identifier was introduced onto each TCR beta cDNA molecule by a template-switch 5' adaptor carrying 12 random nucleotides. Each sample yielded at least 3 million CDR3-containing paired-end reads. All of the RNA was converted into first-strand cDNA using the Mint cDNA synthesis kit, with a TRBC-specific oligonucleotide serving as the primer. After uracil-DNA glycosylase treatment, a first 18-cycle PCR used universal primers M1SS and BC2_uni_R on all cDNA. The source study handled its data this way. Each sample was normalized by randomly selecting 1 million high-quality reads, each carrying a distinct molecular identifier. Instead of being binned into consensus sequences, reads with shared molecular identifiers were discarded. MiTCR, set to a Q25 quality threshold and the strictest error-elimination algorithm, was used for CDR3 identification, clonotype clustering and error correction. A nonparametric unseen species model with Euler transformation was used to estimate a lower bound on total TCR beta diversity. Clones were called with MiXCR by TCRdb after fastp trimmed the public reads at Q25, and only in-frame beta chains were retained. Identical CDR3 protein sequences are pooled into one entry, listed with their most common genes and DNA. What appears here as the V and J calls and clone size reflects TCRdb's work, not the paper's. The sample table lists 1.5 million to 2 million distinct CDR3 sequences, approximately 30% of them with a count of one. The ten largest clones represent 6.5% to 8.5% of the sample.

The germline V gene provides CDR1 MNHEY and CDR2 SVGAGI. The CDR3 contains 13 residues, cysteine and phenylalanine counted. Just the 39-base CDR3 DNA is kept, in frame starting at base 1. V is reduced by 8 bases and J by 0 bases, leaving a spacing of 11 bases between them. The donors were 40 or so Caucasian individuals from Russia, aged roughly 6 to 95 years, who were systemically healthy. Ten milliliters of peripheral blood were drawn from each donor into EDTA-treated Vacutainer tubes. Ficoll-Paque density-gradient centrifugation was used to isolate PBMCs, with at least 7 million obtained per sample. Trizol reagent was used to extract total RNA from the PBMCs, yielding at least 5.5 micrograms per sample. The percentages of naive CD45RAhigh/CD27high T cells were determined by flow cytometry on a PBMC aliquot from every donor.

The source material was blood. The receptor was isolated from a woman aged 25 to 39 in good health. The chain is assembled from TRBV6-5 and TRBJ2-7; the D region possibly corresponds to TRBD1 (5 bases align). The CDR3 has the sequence CASGRTSSYEQYF. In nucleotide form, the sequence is TGTGCCAGCGGACGGACAAGCTCCTACGAGCAGTACTTC.